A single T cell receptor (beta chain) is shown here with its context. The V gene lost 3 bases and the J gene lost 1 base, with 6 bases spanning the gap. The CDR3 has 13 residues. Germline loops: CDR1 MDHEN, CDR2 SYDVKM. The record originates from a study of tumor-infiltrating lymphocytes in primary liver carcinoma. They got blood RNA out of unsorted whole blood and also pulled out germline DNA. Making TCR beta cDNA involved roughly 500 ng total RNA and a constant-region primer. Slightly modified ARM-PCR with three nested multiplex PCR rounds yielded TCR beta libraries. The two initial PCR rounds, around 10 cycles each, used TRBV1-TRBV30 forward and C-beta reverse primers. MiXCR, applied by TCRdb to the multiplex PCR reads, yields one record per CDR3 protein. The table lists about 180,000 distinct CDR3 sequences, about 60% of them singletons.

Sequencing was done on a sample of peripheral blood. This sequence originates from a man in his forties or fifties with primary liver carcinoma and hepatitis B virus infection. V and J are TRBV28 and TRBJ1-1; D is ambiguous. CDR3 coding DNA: TGTGCCAGCAGTTTTGACGGGAACACTGAAGCTTTCTTT. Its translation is CASSFDGNTEAFF.